This is a list of T cell receptor beta chains from one sample in a study of identical twins. Using its own MiXCR run on the 5' RACE reads, TCRdb lists one record per CDR3 protein. Of some 790,000 distinct CDR3 sequences in the sample, about 18% were seen once. These data were also reused for a study on T cells expressing NK-cell markers.

The sample was PBMCs. The receptor source for this set is a woman aged 18-29 years in good health. CDR3s include the opening cysteine and the closing phenylalanine or tryptophan. A D gene is named only where the DNA matches it firmly. Size is omitted from some rows. Given values are once, few, many or a class for expanded clones.

cdr3_length clone_size j_call d_call v_call cdr3_aa cdr3_nt
15 . TRBJ2-1 TRBD1 TRBV19 CASSSTGVVYNEQFF TGTGCCAGTAGTTCGACAGGGGTTGTCTACAATGAGCAGTTCTTC
17 few TRBJ2-1 . TRBV6-2/TRBV6-3 CASSDPRGAVPYNEQFF TGTGCCAGCAGTGACCCCCGGGGGGCGGTGCCCTACAATGAGCAGTTCTTC
13 . TRBJ2-1 . TRBV5-6 CASRKGSYNEQFF TGTGCCAGCAGGAAGGGCTCCTACAATGAGCAGTTCTTC
13 many TRBJ2-7 TRBD2 TRBV7-3 CASSSSGRDEQYF TGTGCCAGCAGCTCTAGCGGGAGGGACGAGCAGTACTTC
13 few TRBJ2-1 TRBD2 TRBV5-1 CASSFGTGREQFF TGCGCCAGCAGCTTCGGCACCGGGAGGGAGCAGTTCTTC
12 . TRBJ2-5 . TRBV7-9 CASSSRGQTQYF TGTGCCAGCAGCTCCCGTGGGCAGACCCAGTACTTC
14 . TRBJ2-1 . TRBV6-1 CASVELLARNEQFF TGTGCCAGCGTGGAGTTGCTAGCGCGGAATGAGCAGTTCTTC
13 few TRBJ2-5 TRBD2 TRBV5-1 CAPSAGGQETQYF TGCGCCCCGTCGGCGGGGGGTCAAGAGACCCAGTACTTC
16 few TRBJ2-3 . TRBV4-3 CASSPRSSVGADTQYF TGCGCCAGCAGCCCAAGATCAAGTGTAGGGGCAGATACGCAGTATTTT
13 . TRBJ1-4 . TRBV5-1 CASSLDGSEKLFF TGCGCCAGCAGCTTGGATGGTAGTGAAAAACTGTTTTTT
14 . TRBJ2-7 . TRBV20-1 CSASDPGLSYEQYF TGCAGTGCTAGTGATCCCGGACTCTCCTACGAGCAGTACTTC
16 . TRBJ2-1 TRBD1 TRBV11-2 CASSLGPDRLYNEQFF TGTGCCAGCAGCTTAGGGCCGGACAGGCTGTACAATGAGCAGTTCTTC
16 many TRBJ2-1 . TRBV7-8 CASSPGVVMVTNEQFF TGTGCCAGCAGCCCGGGTGTCGTGATGGTAACCAATGAGCAGTTCTTC
12 few TRBJ2-3 . TRBV27 CASSPNQGPQYF TGTGCCAGCAGCCCTAATCAGGGGCCGCAGTATTTT
12 many TRBJ1-2 . TRBV20-1 CSAQHGTYGYTF TGCAGTGCCCAGCACGGTACCTATGGCTACACCTTC
16 few TRBJ2-7 . TRBV5-5 CASSHSGRGVLYEQYF TGTGCCAGCAGCCATTCAGGCAGGGGTGTTTTGTACGAGCAGTACTTC
13 few TRBJ1-1 TRBD1 TRBV29-1 CSVTGTGVTEAFF TGCAGCGTGACCGGGACAGGGGTAACTGAAGCTTTCTTT
16 . TRBJ1-4 TRBD1 TRBV6-1 CASRPTYSGQAEKLFF TGTGCCAGCAGGCCGACCTATTCGGGACAGGCTGAAAAACTGTTTTTT